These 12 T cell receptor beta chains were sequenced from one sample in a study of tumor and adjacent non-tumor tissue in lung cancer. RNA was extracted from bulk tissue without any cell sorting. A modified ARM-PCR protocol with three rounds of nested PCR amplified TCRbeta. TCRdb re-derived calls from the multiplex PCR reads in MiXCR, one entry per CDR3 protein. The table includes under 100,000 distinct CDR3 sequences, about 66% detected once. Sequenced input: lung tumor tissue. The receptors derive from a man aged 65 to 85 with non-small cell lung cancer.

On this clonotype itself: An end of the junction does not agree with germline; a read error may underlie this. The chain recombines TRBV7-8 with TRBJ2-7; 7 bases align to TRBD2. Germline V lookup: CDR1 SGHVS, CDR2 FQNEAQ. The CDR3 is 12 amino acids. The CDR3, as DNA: TGTACCAGCAGCTTAGCGGGCTACGAGCAGTACTTC. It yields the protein CTSSLAGYEQYF.

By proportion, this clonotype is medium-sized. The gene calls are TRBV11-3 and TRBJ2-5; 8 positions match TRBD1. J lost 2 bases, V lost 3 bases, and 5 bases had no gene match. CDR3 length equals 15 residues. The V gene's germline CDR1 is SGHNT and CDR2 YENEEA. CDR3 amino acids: CASSFGGQGQETQYF. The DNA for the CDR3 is TGTGCCAGCAGCTTCGGTGGACAGGGACAAGAGACCCAGTACTTC.

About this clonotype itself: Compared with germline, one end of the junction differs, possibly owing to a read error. CDR3 nucleotide sequence: TGTGCTAGCAGCCGTGTTACCAGGAGGGAGCAGTACTTC. Its translation: CASSRVTRREQYF. This chain connects TRBV5-6 to TRBJ2-7; D possibly corresponds to TRBD2 (5 bases). Germline CDR1 SGHDT, CDR2 YYEEEE. This CDR3 region has 13 residues.

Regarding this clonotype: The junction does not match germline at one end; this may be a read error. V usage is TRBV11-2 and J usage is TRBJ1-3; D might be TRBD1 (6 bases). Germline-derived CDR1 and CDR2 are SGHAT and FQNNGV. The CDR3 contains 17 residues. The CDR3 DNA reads TGTGCCAACAGCGCGGGGGGGGGGCCATTCTCTGGAAACACCATATATTTT. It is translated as CANSAGGGPFSGNTIYF.

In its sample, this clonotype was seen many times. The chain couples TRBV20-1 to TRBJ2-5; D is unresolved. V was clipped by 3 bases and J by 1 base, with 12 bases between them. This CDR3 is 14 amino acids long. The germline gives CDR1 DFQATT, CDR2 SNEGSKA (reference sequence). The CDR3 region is CSARLAEIQETQYF. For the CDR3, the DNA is TGCAGTGCTAGGTTGGCAGAAATCCAAGAGACCCAGTACTTC.

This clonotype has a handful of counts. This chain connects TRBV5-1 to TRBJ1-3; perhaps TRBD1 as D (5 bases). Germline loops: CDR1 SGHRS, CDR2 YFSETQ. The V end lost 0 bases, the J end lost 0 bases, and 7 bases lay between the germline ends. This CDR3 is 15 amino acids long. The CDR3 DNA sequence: TGCGCCAGCAGCTTGGGGGGGGGCTCTGGAAACACCATATATTTT. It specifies CASSLGGGSGNTIYF.

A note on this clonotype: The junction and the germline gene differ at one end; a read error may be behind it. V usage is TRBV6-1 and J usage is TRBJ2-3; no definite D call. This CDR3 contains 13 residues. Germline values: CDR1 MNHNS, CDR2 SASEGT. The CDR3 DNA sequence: TGTGCCACCGAGAGGTCGCACACAGATGCGCAGTATTTT. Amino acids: CATERSHTDAQYF.

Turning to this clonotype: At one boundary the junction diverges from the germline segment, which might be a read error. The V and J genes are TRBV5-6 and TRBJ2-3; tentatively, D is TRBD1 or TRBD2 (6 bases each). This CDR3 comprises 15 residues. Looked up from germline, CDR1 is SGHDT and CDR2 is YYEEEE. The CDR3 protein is CASSGNHGGTDMQYF. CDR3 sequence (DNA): TGTGCCAGCAGCGGAAACCACGGGGGCACAGATATGCAGTATTTT.

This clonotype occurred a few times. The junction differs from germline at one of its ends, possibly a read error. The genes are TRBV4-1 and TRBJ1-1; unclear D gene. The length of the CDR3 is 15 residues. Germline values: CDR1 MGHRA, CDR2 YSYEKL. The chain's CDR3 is CASNQDPSSLSEAFF. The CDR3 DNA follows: TGCGCCAGCAACCAAGATCCTTCATCCTTGTCTGAAGCTTTCTTT.

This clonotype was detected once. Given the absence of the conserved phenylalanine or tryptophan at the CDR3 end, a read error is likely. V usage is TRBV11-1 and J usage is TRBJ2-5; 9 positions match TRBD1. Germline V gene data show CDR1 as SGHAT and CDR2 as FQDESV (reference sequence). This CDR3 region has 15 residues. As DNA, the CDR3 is TGTGCCAGCAGCCCCCGGGACAGGGTTTGTGAGACGCAGTACTTG. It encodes CASSPRDRVCETQYL.

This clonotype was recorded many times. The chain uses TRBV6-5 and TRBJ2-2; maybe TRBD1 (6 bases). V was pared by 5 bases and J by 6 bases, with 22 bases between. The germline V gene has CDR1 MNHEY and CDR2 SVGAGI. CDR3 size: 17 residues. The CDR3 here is CASSQPESRGIAGELFF. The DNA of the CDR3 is TGTGCCAGCAGTCAGCCCGAAAGCAGGGGCATAGCCGGGGAGCTGTTTTTT.

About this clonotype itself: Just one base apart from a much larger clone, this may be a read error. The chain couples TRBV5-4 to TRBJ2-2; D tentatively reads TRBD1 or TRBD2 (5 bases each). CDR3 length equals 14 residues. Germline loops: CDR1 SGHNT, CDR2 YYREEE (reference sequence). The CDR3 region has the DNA TGTGCCAGCAGCTTGGACCCGAACACCGGGGACCTGTTTTTT. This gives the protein CASSLDPNTGDLFF.